A selection of T cell receptor beta chains follows, all from one sample in a study of blood T cells in healthy people across ages. Each CDR3 protein gets one entry after TCRdb re-called the 5' RACE reads with MiXCR. The sample contains approximately 960,000 distinct CDR3 sequences, almost 30% of which appear only once. These data also featured in a second study, about T cells of mothers and their children.

Input material: blood. These receptors were obtained from a woman aged 40-49 years in good health. Each CDR3 is given with its conserved first and last residue. Each record gives: clone size, CDR3 length, V gene, CDR3 protein. Not every row has a clone size; where given, it reads once, few, many or a size class.

abundance: -; len: 16; v_gene: TRBV15; CDR3aa: CATSRDRGGPGNTIYF
abundance: -; len: 15; v_gene: TRBV7-9; CDR3aa: CASSLDWWGNTEAFF
abundance: -; len: 14; v_gene: TRBV27; CDR3aa: CASSLIGGKETQYF
abundance: many; len: 12; v_gene: TRBV12-3/TRBV12-4; CDR3aa: CATSEATDTQYF
abundance: many; len: 13; v_gene: TRBV9; CDR3aa: CASSVGQLAKQFF
abundance: few; len: 15; v_gene: TRBV11-2; CDR3aa: CASRSPGQGINEQYF
abundance: few; len: 14; v_gene: TRBV2; CDR3aa: CASSLRPMGRGQFF
abundance: many; len: 14; v_gene: TRBV18; CDR3aa: CASSPSTASYEQYF
abundance: many; len: 14; v_gene: TRBV6-5; CDR3aa: CASSSVIAKNIQYF
abundance: -; len: 13; v_gene: TRBV2; CDR3aa: CATRTEMNTEAFF
abundance: many; len: 14; v_gene: TRBV7-3; CDR3aa: CASSLGGRNTEAFF
abundance: -; len: 15; v_gene: TRBV28; CDR3aa: CASSTPQGSGNTIYF
abundance: -; len: 15; v_gene: TRBV5-1; CDR3aa: CASSQWTDRNTEAFF
abundance: -; len: 13; v_gene: TRBV5-1; CDR3aa: CAGSQMVGETQYF
abundance: -; len: 18; v_gene: TRBV5-1; CDR3aa: CASSLRTSPGTGTDKQFF
abundance: few; len: 14; v_gene: TRBV6-6; CDR3aa: CASTLTGSTDTQYF
abundance: -; len: 11; v_gene: TRBV29-1; CDR3aa: CSVEDPGGLFF
abundance: many; len: 15; v_gene: TRBV29-1; CDR3aa: CSVGTSGGYTDTQYF
abundance: many; len: 16; v_gene: TRBV20-1; CDR3aa: CSASGLTGQTNYGYTF
abundance: few; len: 15; v_gene: TRBV12-3/TRBV12-4; CDR3aa: CASSLGGRQNNEQFF
abundance: few; len: 16; v_gene: TRBV6-6; CDR3aa: CASNIRGQGISNEQFF
abundance: few; len: 16; v_gene: TRBV6-2/TRBV6-3; CDR3aa: CASSQRGHTHTDTQYF
abundance: -; len: 13; v_gene: TRBV29-1; CDR3aa: CSAVVGNNNERFF
abundance: -; len: 13; v_gene: TRBV7-2; CDR3aa: CASSVRPVDEQYF
abundance: many; len: 14; v_gene: TRBV20-1; CDR3aa: CSARDRGQALEQYF
abundance: -; len: 15; v_gene: TRBV4-2; CDR3aa: CASSFRTGGYTEAFF
abundance: -; len: 15; v_gene: TRBV15; CDR3aa: CATSRWTGVYREAFF
abundance: -; len: 14; v_gene: TRBV20-1; CDR3aa: CSARRRQGSTEAFF